This entry lists 4 T cell receptor beta chains sequenced from one sample in a study of T-cell reconstitution after alpha-beta-depleted transplantation in children. Unique molecular identifiers were used in preparing the TCRbeta library. From the PCR reads, TCRdb called clonotypes with MiXCR, one entry per CDR3 protein. This table has about 640,000 distinct CDR3 sequences, over 10% appearing once. This specimen consisted of PBMCs, mostly from graft donor cells, obtained 360 days after TCRalphabeta/CD19-depleted stem cell transplant. These TCRs come from a male patient younger than 18 who had a stem cell transplant for acute myeloid leukemia, so the T cells may come from the graft donor.

This clonotype was seen a handful of times. The genes are TRBV7-2 and TRBJ2-7, with no clear D. Trimming cost V 5 bases and J 2 bases, with 10 bases left between them. The CDR3 runs to 13 residues. CDR1 and CDR2 from the germline V gene are SGHTA and FQGNSA. CDR3: CASSPDLAYEQYF. CDR3 nucleotide sequence: TGTGCCAGCAGCCCGGATCTAGCCTACGAGCAGTACTTC. Filled out from reference TRBV7-2 and TRBJ2-7, the complete variable domain reads GAGVSQSPSNKVTEKGKDVELRCDPISGHTALYWYRQSLGQGLEFLIYFQGNSAPDKSGLPSDRFSAERTGGSVSTLTIQRTQQEDSAVYLCASSPDLAYEQYFGPGTRLTVT.

The chain has TRBV12-3 or TRBV12-4 and TRBJ2-4, with TRBD1 matching over 8 bases. The CDR3 spans 16 residues. With V trimmed by 4 bases and J by 3 bases, 8 bases remained unmatched. The DNA for the CDR3 is TGTGCCAGCAGTTCGGGACAGGCAGTAGTCAAAAACATTCAGTACTTC. This translates into CASSSGQAVVKNIQYF.

This clonotype was found a few times. The chain couples TRBV29-1 to TRBJ1-2, with 8 positions matching TRBD1. Trimming removed 6 bases from V and 6 bases from J; junction bases left unmatched: 6. Germline assignment: CDR1 SQVTM and CDR2 ANQGSEA. CDR3 length equals 12 residues. CDR3 coding DNA: TGCAGCGTAGGGTCAGGGGGCGATGGCTACACCTTC. This codes for CSVGSGGDGYTF.

This clonotype was counted only a few times. CDR3 in amino acids: CASSYSRTSGRRRTDTQYF. The CDR3 nucleotides read TGTGCCAGCAGTTACTCGAGAACTAGCGGGAGAAGGAGGACAGATACGCAGTATTTT. V usage is TRBV6-2 or TRBV6-3 and J usage is TRBJ2-3, with 11 bases lining up with TRBD2. J was trimmed by 3 bases and V by 0 bases; bases with no gene match: 11. This CDR3 has 19 residues. Germline V gene data show CDR1 as MNHEY and CDR2 as SVGEGT.